Presented here are 10 T cell receptor beta chains from one specimen sequenced in a study of blood T cells in healthy people across ages. Then a second PCR, running about 7 to 11 cycles, was carried out with a sample-barcoded 5' primer and a J-beta primer mix. MiXCR, run by TCRdb on the 5' RACE reads, gives a single entry per CDR3 protein. The table lists 550,000 to 700,000 distinct CDR3 sequences, 25% to 30% of them singletons. Sequenced input: blood. Receptors were obtained from a woman aged 65 to 85 in good health.

This clonotype turned up a few times. CDR3 sequence reads: CASRWGRDETQYF. CDR3 nucleotide sequence: TGTGCCAGCAGGTGGGGCAGGGACGAGACCCAGTACTTC. The V call is TRBV2, the J call TRBJ2-5; tentatively, D is TRBD1 or TRBD2 (5 bases each). The V gene lost 6 bases and the J gene lost 5 bases, with 13 bases spanning the gap. Germline values: CDR1 SNHLY, CDR2 FYNNEI. This CDR3 has 13 amino acids. Filled out from reference TRBV2 and TRBJ2-5, the complete variable domain reads EPEVTQTPSHQVTQMGQEVILRCVPISNHLYFYWYRQILGQKVEFLVSFYNNEISEKSEIFDDQFSVERPDGSNFTLKIRSTKLEDSAMYFCASRWGRDETQYFGPGTRLLVL.

This clonotype occurred many times. The rearrangement joins TRBV20-1 to TRBJ1-2; 8 nucleotides align to TRBD1. The CDR3 sequence is 12 residues long. Per the germline V gene, CDR1 is DFQATT and CDR2 is SNEGSKA (reference sequence). With V trimmed by 5 bases and J by 4 bases, 3 bases remained unmatched. The CDR3 region is CSAADRGYGYTF. The CDR3 coding sequence is TGCAGTGCTGCCGACAGGGGCTATGGCTACACCTTC.

CDR3 protein: CASTIYNEQFF. As DNA, the CDR3 is TGTGCCAGCACCATCTACAATGAGCAGTTCTTC. The chain employs TRBV7-2 and TRBJ2-1; D remains unclear. Germline assignment: CDR1 SGHTA and CDR2 FQGNSA. This CDR3 spans 11 amino acids. Trimming pared 7 bases from V and 3 bases from J, leaving 4 bases between. The variable domain in full, completed from reference TRBV7-2 and TRBJ2-1, reads GAGVSQSPSNKVTEKGKDVELRCDPISGHTALYWYRQSLGQGLEFLIYFQGNSAPDKSGLPSDRFSAERTGGSVSTLTIQRTQQEDSAVYLCASTIYNEQFFGPGTRLTVL.

The chain has TRBV5-1 and TRBJ2-5; the D gene is possibly TRBD1 (5 bases). Per germline, CDR1 SGHRS and CDR2 YFSETQ. This CDR3 spans 13 amino acids. The V gene lost 3 bases and the J gene lost 4 bases, with 10 bases spanning the gap. The CDR3 protein is CASSSRQLETQYF. The CDR3 DNA sequence: TGCGCCAGCAGCTCTCGACAGTTAGAGACCCAGTACTTC.

V usage is TRBV6-6 and J usage is TRBJ2-7; 7 bases line up with TRBD1. The germline CDR1 and CDR2 sequences are MNHNY and SVGAGI (reference sequence). Trimming cost V 8 bases and J 3 bases; bases outside gene matches: 4. This CDR3 has 12 residues. CDR3: CASQQGHYEQYF. CDR3 DNA: TGTGCCAGCCAACAGGGGCACTACGAGCAGTACTTC.

In its sample, this clonotype was seen a few times. This chain links TRBV7-9 with TRBJ1-6; 7 bases are shared with TRBD1. The CDR3 is 15 amino acids. The V segment lost 6 bases and the J segment 7 bases; nucleotides outside the gene matches: 9. Looked up from germline, CDR1 is SEHNR and CDR2 is FQNEAQ (reference sequence). The CDR3 nucleotides are TGTGCCAGCAGACCAAGACAGGGTCTCAATTCACCCCTCCACTTT. The encoded protein is CASRPRQGLNSPLHF.

This clonotype was observed many times. J is TRBJ2-7 and V is TRBV7-3; D not certain. CDR3 length: 14 amino acids. V lost 2 bases and J lost 0, with 8 bases in between. Germline V CDR1 and CDR2: SGHTA, FQGTGA. The CDR3, as DNA: TGTGCCAGCAGCTTATCGAGCCTCTCCTACGAGCAGTACTTC. As protein: CASSLSSLSYEQYF.

The gene calls are TRBV29-1 and TRBJ1-1, with 8 bases matching TRBD1. The CDR3 has 13 amino acids. Looked up from germline, CDR1 is SQVTM and CDR2 is ANQGSEA. The ends lost 7 bases at V and 0 bases at J; junction bases unmatched: 4. The CDR3 DNA follows: TGCAGCGGGATGGACAGGGTGAACACTGAAGCTTTCTTT. Its protein is CSGMDRVNTEAFF.

The CDR3 DNA reads as TGTGCCAGCAGTCTCCCTCGGGACAGGGGGTACGAGCAGTACTTC. Translation gives CASSLPRDRGYEQYF. The chain couples TRBV25-1 to TRBJ2-7; 11 bases are a match to TRBD1. There are 15 residues in the CDR3. Germline assignment: CDR1 MGHDK and CDR2 SYGVNS. The V and J ends lost 5 bases and 4 bases, in that order; junction bases with no gene match: 7.

This chain uses TRBV18 with TRBJ1-3, with D maybe TRBD1 (5 bases). The V end was cut by 0 bases, the J end by 1 base, with 10 bases between. The CDR3 loop spans 16 amino acids. Germline V gene sequence: CDR1 KGHSH, CDR2 LQKENI. In DNA, the CDR3 is TGTGCCAGCTCACCACCAAGTTCAGGGTCTGGAAACACCATATATTTT. Translating gives CASSPPSSGSGNTIYF. The full variable domain, in which reference TRBV18 and TRBJ1-3 provide the parts outside the CDR3, is NAGVMQNPRHLVRRRGQEARLRCSPMKGHSHVYWYRQLPEEGLKFMVYLQKENIIDESGMPKERFSAEFPKEGPSILRIQQVVRGDSAAYFCASSPPSSGSGNTIYFGEGSWLTVV.